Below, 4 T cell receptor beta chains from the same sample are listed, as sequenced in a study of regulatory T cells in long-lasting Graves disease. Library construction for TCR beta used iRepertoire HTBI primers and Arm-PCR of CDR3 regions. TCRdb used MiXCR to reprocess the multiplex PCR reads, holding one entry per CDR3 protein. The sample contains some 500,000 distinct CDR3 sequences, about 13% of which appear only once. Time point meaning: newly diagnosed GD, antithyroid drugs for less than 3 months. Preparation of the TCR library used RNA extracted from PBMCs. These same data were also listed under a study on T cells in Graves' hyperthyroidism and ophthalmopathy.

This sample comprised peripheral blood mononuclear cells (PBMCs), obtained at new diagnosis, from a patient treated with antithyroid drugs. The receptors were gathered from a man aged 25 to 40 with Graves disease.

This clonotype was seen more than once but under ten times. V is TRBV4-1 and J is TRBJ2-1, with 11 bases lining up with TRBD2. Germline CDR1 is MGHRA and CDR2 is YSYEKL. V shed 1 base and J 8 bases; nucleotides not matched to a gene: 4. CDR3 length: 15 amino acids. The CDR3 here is CASSQVTSGSYEQFF. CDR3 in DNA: TGCGCCAGCAGCCAAGTAACTAGCGGGAGCTATGAGCAGTTCTTC.

CDR3 loop: CASSAGLAGSAQYF. The CDR3 nucleotides are TGTGCCAGCAGCGCCGGACTAGCGGGATCGGCGCAGTATTTT. The chain carries TRBV12-3 or TRBV12-4 and TRBJ2-3, with TRBD2 matching 12 bases. J lost 10 bases, V lost 6 bases, and 8 bases had no gene match. The CDR3 has 14 residues.

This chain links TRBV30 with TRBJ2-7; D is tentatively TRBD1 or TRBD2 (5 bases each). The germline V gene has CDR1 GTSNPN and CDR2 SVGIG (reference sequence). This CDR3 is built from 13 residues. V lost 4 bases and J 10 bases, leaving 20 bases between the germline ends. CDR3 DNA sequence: TGTGCCTGGACCTCAGGGACCCGGGGCGGACAGTACTTC. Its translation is CAWTSGTRGGQYF.

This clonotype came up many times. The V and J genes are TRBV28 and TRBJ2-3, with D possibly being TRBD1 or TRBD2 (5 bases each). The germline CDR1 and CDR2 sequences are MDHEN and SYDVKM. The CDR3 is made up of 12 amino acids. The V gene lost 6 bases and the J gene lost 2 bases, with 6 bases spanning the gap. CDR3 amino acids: CASRGVTDTQYF. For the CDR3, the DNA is TGTGCCAGCAGGGGGGTCACAGATACGCAGTATTTT.